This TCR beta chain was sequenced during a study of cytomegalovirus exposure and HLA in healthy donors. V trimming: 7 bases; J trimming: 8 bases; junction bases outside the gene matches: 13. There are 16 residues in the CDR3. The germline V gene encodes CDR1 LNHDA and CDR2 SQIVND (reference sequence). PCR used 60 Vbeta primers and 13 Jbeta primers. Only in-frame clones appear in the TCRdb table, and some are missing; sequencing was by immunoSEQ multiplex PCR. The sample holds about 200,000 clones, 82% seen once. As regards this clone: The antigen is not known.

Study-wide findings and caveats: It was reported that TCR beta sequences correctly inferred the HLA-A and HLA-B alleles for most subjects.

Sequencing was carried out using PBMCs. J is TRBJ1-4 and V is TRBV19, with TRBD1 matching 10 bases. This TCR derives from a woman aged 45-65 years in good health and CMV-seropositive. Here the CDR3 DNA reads TGTGCCAGTACCCCGGGACAGGGGTCTCCTTGGGAAAAACTGTTTTTT. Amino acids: CASTPGQGSPWEKLFF.